This T cell receptor (beta chain) was documented in a study of cytomegalovirus exposure and HLA in healthy donors. General observations from the study: Most subjects had HLA-A and HLA-B alleles reportedly predicted accurately by TCR beta sequences.

This clone was observed a few times. What it recognizes is unknown. 13 Jbeta primers and 60 Vbeta primers were used for the PCR. TCRdb's copy holds only in-frame clones and misses some; the assay was immunoSEQ multiplex PCR. There are nearly 110,000 clones in the sample; approximately 71% occur only once, and 2% to 3% lies in the top ten. The CDR3 sequence is 15 residues long. CDR1 is MNHEY, CDR2 SVGAGI, per germline. V was trimmed by 6 bases and J by 0 bases, leaving 13 bases between them. This sequence was found in a man aged 35-49 years in good health and CMV-seronegative. The sample taken for sequencing was PBMCs. The chain carries TRBV6-5 and TRBJ2-3; D remains ambiguous. Written as DNA, the CDR3 is TGTGCCAGCAGAAGGCTCGGAGCTAGCACAGATACGCAGTATTTT. Translated, it gives CASRRLGASTDTQYF.